Each of the 11 T cell receptor beta chains below was sequenced from the same sample in a study of blood T cells in healthy people across ages. For the second PCR, which ran for roughly 6 to 12 cycles, a sample-barcoded 5' primer and a J-beta primer mix were used. TCRdb redid the calling of the 5' RACE reads with MiXCR, one entry per CDR3 protein. In the table there are about 640,000 distinct CDR3 sequences, about 53% of which are singletons. Sequencing used blood. These receptors all come from a man aged 55 to 69 in good health.

The rearrangement joins TRBV6-5 to TRBJ2-4; 8 bases map to TRBD1. The trim removed 2 bases at V and 12 bases at J, leaving 12 bases unmatched. Germline V gene lookup returns CDR1 MNHEY and CDR2 SVGAGI. This CDR3 region has 15 residues. CDR3 loop: CASSYTGQGGNAQYF. The CDR3 DNA follows: TGTGCCAGCAGTTACACTGGACAGGGCGGGAACGCTCAGTACTTC.

V usage is TRBV12-3 or TRBV12-4 and J usage is TRBJ2-5; 8 bases match TRBD1. This CDR3 contains 17 residues. With V trimmed by 2 bases and J by 2 bases, 10 bases remained unmatched. For the CDR3, the DNA is TGTGCCAGCAGTTTAAACAGGGGGTTTCCATTACAAGAGACCCAGTACTTC. Its protein product is CASSLNRGFPLQETQYF.

The chain uses TRBV9 and TRBJ2-5; no clear D. The J call may not be correct, given that the DNA end is closer to TRBJ2-7. The length of the CDR3 is 14 residues. Looked up from germline, CDR1 is SGDLS and CDR2 is YYNGEE. The CDR3: CASSSGEWSDEQYF. CDR3 nucleotide sequence: TGTGCCAGCAGCTCAGGTGAATGGTCTGACGAGCAGTACTTC.

V usage is TRBV28 and J usage is TRBJ1-2, with TRBD1 matching over 10 bases. Germline CDR1 reads MDHEN; CDR2 reads SYDVKM. V shed 3 bases, J shed 7 bases, and the junction held 2 bases outside the gene matches. The CDR3 length is 13 residues. The CDR3 coding sequence is TGTGCCAGCAGTTTCCGACAGGGGGCTGGCTACACCTTC. Translated, it gives CASSFRQGAGYTF.

The chain employs TRBV5-1 and TRBJ2-5, with D possibly matching TRBD2 (5 bases). The assigned J gene may be wrong: the sequence end matches TRBJ2-7 better. Per germline, CDR1 SGHRS and CDR2 YFSETQ. This CDR3 has 13 residues. The CDR3 DNA reads TGCGCCAGCAGCTCCCCGGGAACTTTCGAGCAGTACTTC. Its translation: CASSSPGTFEQYF.

V usage is TRBV6-2 or TRBV6-3 and J usage is TRBJ2-1, with 7 nucleotides matching TRBD2. The length of the CDR3 is 13 residues. CDR1 and CDR2 (germline): MNHEY, SVGEGT. In DNA form, the CDR3 reads TGTGCTGGGGGGGATTCTGGGATCAGTGAGCAGTTCTTC. Its translation: CAGGDSGISEQFF.

The V gene is TRBV7-2, the J gene TRBJ2-3; no firm D call. The V gene lost 5 bases and the J gene lost 7 bases, with 10 bases spanning the gap. CDR1 is SGHTA, CDR2 FQGNSA, per germline. The CDR3 totals 12 residues. The chain's CDR3 is CASSPSYNTQYF. The CDR3 DNA follows: TGTGCCAGCAGCCCGAGTTACAATACGCAGTATTTT.

This clonotype was seen more than once but under ten times. The chain has TRBV15 and TRBJ2-5; 12 bases match TRBD1. This CDR3 region has 19 residues. The V segment lost 0 bases and the J segment 0 bases; nucleotides outside the gene matches: 8. CDR1 and CDR2 from the germline V gene are LNHNV and YYDKDF (reference sequence). The CDR3 DNA follows: TGTGCCACCAGCAGAGATTTGGGACAGGGGGCCGGGTACCAAGAGACCCAGTACTTC. Its protein is CATSRDLGQGAGYQETQYF.

V gene TRBV28 combines with J gene TRBJ1-5, with TRBD1 matching 10 bases. The CDR3 is made up of 17 amino acids. Looked up from germline, CDR1 is MDHEN and CDR2 is SYDVKM. V lost 5 bases and J lost 3; bases outside the gene matches: 10. The DNA of the CDR3 is TGTGCCAGCAGTCCATCCGGGACAGGGGCCTACAATCAGCCCCAGCATTTT. Its protein product is CASSPSGTGAYNQPQHF.

The J gene is TRBJ1-1, the V gene TRBV7-2; TRBD1 agrees at 9 bases. Trimming removed 5 bases from V and 10 bases from J; junction bases left unmatched: 8. From germline, CDR1 is SGHTA and CDR2 FQGNSA. The CDR3 is 13 amino acids. For the CDR3, the DNA is TGTGCCAGCAGCGCGGGACAGGGAGCACGAGCTTTCTTT. This translates into CASSAGQGARAFF.

V usage is TRBV20-1 and J usage is TRBJ2-5; a possible D gene is TRBD2 (5 bases). This CDR3 spans 12 amino acids. Trimming took off 1 base at V and 4 bases at J, with 7 bases between the two ends. Germline CDR1 and CDR2: DFQATT and SNEGSKA (reference sequence). CDR3: CSARGRIETQYF. The CDR3, as DNA: TGCAGTGCTAGAGGGAGGATAGAGACCCAGTACTTC.